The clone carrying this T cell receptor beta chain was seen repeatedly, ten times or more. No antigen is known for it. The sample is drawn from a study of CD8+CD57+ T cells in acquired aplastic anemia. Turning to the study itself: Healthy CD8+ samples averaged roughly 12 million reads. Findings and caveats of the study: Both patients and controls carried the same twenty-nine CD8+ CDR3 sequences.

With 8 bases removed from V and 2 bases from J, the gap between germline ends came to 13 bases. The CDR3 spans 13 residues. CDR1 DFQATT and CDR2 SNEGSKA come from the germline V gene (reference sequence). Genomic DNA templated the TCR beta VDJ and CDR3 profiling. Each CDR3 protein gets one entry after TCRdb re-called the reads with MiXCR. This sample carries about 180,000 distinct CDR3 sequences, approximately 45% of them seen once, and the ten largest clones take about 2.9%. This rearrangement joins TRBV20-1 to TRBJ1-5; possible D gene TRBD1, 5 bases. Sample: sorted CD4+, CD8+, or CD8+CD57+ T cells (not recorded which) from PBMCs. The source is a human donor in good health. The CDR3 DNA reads TGCAGTTCGGGGGAGGGAGGCAATCAGCCCCAGCATTTT. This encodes CSSGEGGNQPQHF.